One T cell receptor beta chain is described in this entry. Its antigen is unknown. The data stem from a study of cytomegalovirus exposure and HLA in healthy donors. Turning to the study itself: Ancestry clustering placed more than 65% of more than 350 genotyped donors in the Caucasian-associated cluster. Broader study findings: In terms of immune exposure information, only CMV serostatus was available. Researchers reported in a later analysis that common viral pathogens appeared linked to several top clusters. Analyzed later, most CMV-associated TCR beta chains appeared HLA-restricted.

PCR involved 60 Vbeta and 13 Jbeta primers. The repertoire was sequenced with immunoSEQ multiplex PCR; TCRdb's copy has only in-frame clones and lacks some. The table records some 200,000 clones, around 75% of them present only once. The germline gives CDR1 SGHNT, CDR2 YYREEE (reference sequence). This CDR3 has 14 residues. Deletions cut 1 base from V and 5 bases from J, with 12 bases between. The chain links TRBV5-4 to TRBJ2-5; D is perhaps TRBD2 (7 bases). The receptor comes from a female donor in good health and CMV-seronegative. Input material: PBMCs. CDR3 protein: CASSLRGAEETQYF. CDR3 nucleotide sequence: TGTGCCAGCAGCTTGCGGGGGGCGGAGGAGACCCAGTACTTC. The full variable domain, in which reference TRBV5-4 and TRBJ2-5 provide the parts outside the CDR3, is ETGVTQSPTHLIKTRGQQVTLRCSSQSGHNTVSWYQQALGQGPQFIFQYYREEENGRGNFPPRFSGLQFPNYSSELNVNALELDDSALYLCASSLRGAEETQYFGPGTRLLVL.